Sequencing of this TCR beta chain was carried out in a study of T cells after yellow fever vaccination (dated by TCRdb to between 2017 and 2020). Regarding the research as a whole: The SMART-Seq v4 Ultra Low Input RNA kit was used to prepare libraries from fractions with low cell numbers. Blood was collected at multiple timepoints before and after primary and secondary immunization, and bulk PBMC replicates and cell subsets were isolated. Two healthy male donors, one aged 18 to 30 and one aged 30 to 40 years, made up the cohort. To follow T-cell clones before and after both primary and booster YFV17D yellow fever vaccination, bulk TCR alpha and beta repertoires underwent longitudinal sequencing. The study at large found these results: The study included only a couple of donors, which limits how far the findings can be generalized. After the booster, most clones that had expanded after primary vaccination were detected again (around 97% of CD4 and under 90% of CD8), suggesting broad maintenance of memory. A small share of clonotypes was detected in both CD4 and CD8 compartments, with the overlap likely arising from convergent recombination. Compared with the primary T-cell response, the secondary T-cell response was weaker but faster, peaking on day 5 rather than day 15. Computational filtering was required because FACS-sorted repertoires could contain abundant contaminating clonotypes from the bulk population.

This clonotype was recorded a few times. Its binding antigen is unknown. No base qualities exist here, and no much larger clone lies one base off it. TCR cDNA was made using 5'RACE template switching, a step that added a universal primer site and unique molecular identifiers. cDNA synthesis was primed from both the TCR alpha and TCR beta constant segments. Two PCR steps were used to amplify libraries, with sample barcodes and sequencing adapters being added in the second step. Libraries were sequenced on Illumina HiSeq 2500 (2x100 bp) or NovaSeq (2x150 bp). As for how the authors treated the data: Demultiplexing of reads and collapsing into UMI consensus sequences were performed with MIGEC, and V(D)J alignment was carried out with MiXCR. Clonotypes responding to the vaccine were identified with edgeR on replicate PBMC samples, with the criteria of FDR below 0.01 and a log2 fold change above 5 up to day 15. Each bulk clonotype was labeled CD4 or CD8 based on which sequenced repertoire, CD4 or CD8, contained the clonotype at higher abundance. Using fastp at Q25 and MiXCR, TCRdb reprocessed the public reads and kept productive beta chains. Identical CDR3 protein sequences are pooled into one entry, listed with their most common genes and DNA. These V and J calls derive from TCRdb rather than the authors' analysis. Here the sample has some 350,000 distinct CDR3 sequences; around 10% occur a single time. The ten largest clonotypes hold 15% to 20% of the sample.

Reading the label with the study, this specimen's treatment or condition is: live attenuated yellow fever vaccine strain. At every blood-draw timepoint, two biological replicates of bulk PBMCs were collected. PBMCs were isolated from peripheral blood using a standard Ficoll-Paque protocol. TriZol was used to extract RNA from bulk PBMCs, CD4 and CD8 fractions, and dextramer-positive and dextramer-negative fractions. According to the germline V gene, CDR1 reads SGHTA and CDR2 reads FQGNSA. Trimmed from V: 4 bases; trimmed from J: 0 bases; junction bases lacking a gene match: 8. The cysteine opens and the phenylalanine closes a CDR3 of 16 amino acids. The read is trimmed to its CDR3 DNA, 48 bases read in frame from base 1.

The receptor was isolated from a young man who received the YFV17D yellow fever vaccine. The chain employs TRBV7-2 and TRBJ2-5; TRBD1 agrees with 7 junctional bases. Sample: PBMCs, taken on the day of the first yellow fever vaccination. Here is the DNA: TGTGCCAGCAGCTCTACAGGGGCGACGTACCAAGAGACCCAGTACTTC. It encodes CASSSTGATYQETQYF.